These 21 T cell receptor beta chains share one sample of origin, sequenced in a study of CD8 T cells in Susac syndrome. Reverse transcription used about 0.45 to 1 ug RNA and random hexamers. One entry per CDR3 protein, called by TCRdb with MiXCR from the immunoSEQ multiplex PCR reads. The data contain some 120,000 distinct CDR3 sequences, 90% to 95% of them seen just once; the ten biggest clones take up 0.21%. The sequenced material came from CD8+ T cells from PBMCs. The receptors stem from a human donor with Susac syndrome.

Here the CDR3 reads CASSEPKGTLLSNQPQHF. For the CDR3, the DNA is TGTGCCAGCAGTGAACCCAAGGGGACACTACTTAGCAATCAGCCCCAGCATTTT. The chain has TRBV6-1 and TRBJ1-5; a possible D gene is TRBD1 (6 bases). CDR1 and CDR2 from the germline V gene are MNHNS and SASEGT. Trimming removed 2 bases from V and 0 bases from J, with 17 bases in between. This CDR3 is built from 18 residues.

The chain employs TRBV20-1 and TRBJ2-7; tentatively, D is TRBD1 or TRBD2 (6 bases each). Germline V gives CDR1 DFQATT, CDR2 SNEGSKA (reference sequence). The CDR3 totals 15 residues. V was cut by 0 bases and J by 2 bases, with 14 bases left in between. CDR3 in amino acids: CSARDGGLPTYEQYF. CDR3 DNA sequence: TGCAGTGCTAGAGATGGGGGGCTGCCGACCTACGAGCAGTACTTC.

The chain recombines TRBV30 with TRBJ2-7; unclear D gene. V was trimmed by 2 bases and J by 6 bases, leaving 17 bases between them. This CDR3 comprises 14 residues. CDR1 is GTSNPN and CDR2 is SVGIG in the germline V gene (reference sequence). The DNA for the CDR3 is TGTGCCTGGAGTCCTGTAGGATCCGGACCCGAGCAGTACTTC. Amino acids: CAWSPVGSGPEQYF.

This chain joins TRBV29-1 and TRBJ1-2; TRBD1 matches at 10 bases. The germline CDR1 and CDR2 sequences are SQVTM and ANQGSEA. There are 13 residues in the CDR3. With 8 bases clipped from V and 8 bases from J, the junction kept 11 bases outside the gene matches. In DNA, the CDR3 is TGCAGCTCCTCCTCCGGGACAGGGGACGGCTACACCTTC. It yields the protein CSSSSGTGDGYTF.

The genes are TRBV11-2 and TRBJ2-3; 8 nucleotides match TRBD1. The germline V gene encodes CDR1 SGHAT and CDR2 FQNNGV. The trim removed 5 bases at V and 8 bases at J, leaving 9 bases unmatched. The CDR3 has 14 amino acids. CDR3 protein: CASSAAGTGVTQYF. CDR3 nucleotide sequence: TGTGCCAGCAGCGCCGCCGGGACAGGCGTTACGCAGTATTTT.

This rearrangement joins TRBV15 to TRBJ2-3; 9 nucleotides line up with TRBD1. The CDR3 runs to 15 residues. V was clipped by 1 base and J by 3 bases; unmatched bases: 2. Germline CDR1 LNHNV, CDR2 YYDKDF (reference sequence). The CDR3 nucleotides are TGTGCCACCAGCAGAGGCGGACAGGGGACAGATACGCAGTATTTT. Protein sequence: CATSRGGQGTDTQYF.

This chain links TRBV27 with TRBJ1-2; tentatively, D is TRBD1 (6 bases). This CDR3 comprises 15 residues. V was trimmed by 6 bases and J by 8 bases, leaving 22 bases between them. Germline V gives CDR1 MNHEY, CDR2 SMNVEV (reference sequence). The CDR3 coding sequence is TGTGCCAGCAGCACGTCTACCGCGGGGGCAGGAGGCTACACCTTC. Translating gives CASSTSTAGAGGYTF.

This clonotype was seen once. The chain recombines TRBV4-2 with TRBJ1-1; D is perhaps TRBD1 (5 bases). Germline lookup yields CDR1 LGHNA and CDR2 YNFKEQ. The ends were cut back, 0 bases at V and 7 bases at J, with 12 bases in the middle. CDR3 length: 14 residues. CDR3 in DNA: TGTGCCAGCAGCCAAGAGTTTACAGGCGGTGAAGCTTTCTTT. This sequence encodes CASSQEFTGGEAFF.

V usage is TRBV5-1 and J usage is TRBJ2-6; D remains ambiguous. Germline assignment: CDR1 SGHRS and CDR2 YFSETQ. CDR3 length: 15 residues. Trimming left V 3 bases short and J 4 bases short, with 11 bases between. CDR3 region: CASSYFEDGANVLTF. The CDR3 DNA sequence: TGCGCCAGCAGCTACTTCGAGGACGGGGCCAACGTCCTGACTTTC.

The V gene is TRBV15, the J gene TRBJ1-1; D unresolved. The germline gives CDR1 LNHNV, CDR2 YYDKDF (reference sequence). The CDR3 is 14 amino acids. The V end was cut by 5 bases, the J end by 0 bases, with 10 bases between. CDR3 nucleotides: TGTGCCACCAGCGTAGGGTGGATGAACACTGAAGCTTTCTTT. Its translation: CATSVGWMNTEAFF.

The rearrangement joins TRBV20-1 to TRBJ1-5, with TRBD1 as a possible D gene (6 bases). This CDR3 has 15 amino acids. V shed 0 bases and J shed 7 bases, with 16 bases lying between them. Germline CDR1 is DFQATT and CDR2 is SNEGSKA (reference sequence). CDR3 sequence (DNA): TGCAGTGCTAGAGATCTCGTCGGGGACAACCAGCCCCAGCATTTT. Protein sequence: CSARDLVGDNQPQHF.

CDR3 sequence (DNA): TGTGCCAGCAGCGGTAGCGACTATTACGAGCAGTACTTC. This sequence encodes CASSGSDYYEQYF. This chain links TRBV9 with TRBJ2-7; tentatively, D is TRBD2 (5 bases). Trimming removed 3 bases at V and 4 bases at J, with 11 bases between. Germline loops: CDR1 SGDLS, CDR2 YYNGEE. This CDR3 has 13 residues.

The genes are TRBV11-1 and TRBJ2-1, with a tentative D call TRBD2 (5 bases). CDR1 and CDR2 (germline): SGHAT, FQDESV (reference sequence). CDR3 size: 14 residues. The germline V and J ends were trimmed by 1 base and 8 bases, with 12 bases remaining between them. The CDR3 DNA follows: TGTGCCAGCAGCTTAGGGGGAGAGGTCGATGAGCAGTTCTTC. It is translated as CASSLGGEVDEQFF.

V is TRBV11-1 and J is TRBJ1-3; unclear D gene. The CDR3 contains 15 residues. Germline CDR1 is SGHAT and CDR2 is FQDESV (reference sequence). Trimming took 5 bases from V and 0 from J, leaving 11 bases between them. The CDR3 region is CASSPTEVSGNTIYF. The CDR3 DNA reads as TGTGCCAGCAGCCCGACGGAGGTCTCTGGAAACACCATATATTTT.

This clonotype appeared a single time. This chain connects TRBV29-1 to TRBJ2-7; 9 bases match TRBD1. This CDR3 is 13 amino acids long. Losses at the gene ends were 7 bases for V and 4 bases for J; bases not matched to a gene: 8. Germline V gene sequence: CDR1 SQVTM, CDR2 ANQGSEA. The CDR3 sequence is CSGSAGTGYEQYF. As DNA, the CDR3 is TGCAGCGGCTCAGCCGGGACAGGGTACGAGCAGTACTTC.

This chain links TRBV12-3 or TRBV12-4 with TRBJ2-3, with no clear D. The V end lost 5 bases, the J end lost 4 bases, and 13 bases lay between the germline ends. This CDR3 is built from 14 residues. CDR3 residues: CASSLNDPSDTQYF. The CDR3 DNA sequence: TGTGCCAGCAGTCTAAACGACCCCTCAGATACGCAGTATTTT.

This clonotype was found once. The rearrangement links TRBV2 to TRBJ1-4; the match to TRBD1 covers 9 bases. The CDR3 sequence is 14 residues long. Germline CDR1 is SNHLY and CDR2 is FYNNEI. After removal of 6 bases from V and 8 bases from J, the junction contained 7 bases not matched to a gene. The CDR3 loop reads CASRPTGGTEKLFF. The CDR3 region has the DNA TGTGCCAGCAGACCGACAGGGGGAACGGAAAAACTGTTTTTT.

CDR3 nucleotides: TGTGCCACCAGCGAGCGAGGGACAGGGAATGAAAAACTGTTTTTT. The encoded protein is CATSERGTGNEKLFF. The J gene is TRBJ1-4, the V gene TRBV15; 9 bases map to TRBD1. Germline CDR1 and CDR2: LNHNV and YYDKDF (reference sequence). With V trimmed by 5 bases and J by 5 bases, 6 bases remained unmatched. CDR3 size: 15 residues.

V gene TRBV20-1 combines with J gene TRBJ1-6; maybe TRBD1 (5 bases). This CDR3 is built from 13 residues. Trimming shortened V by 3 bases and J by 6 bases, and 9 bases separated the two germline ends. Germline V gene data show CDR1 as DFQATT and CDR2 as SNEGSKA (reference sequence). The CDR3 sequence is CSASHRSNSPLHF. CDR3 sequence (DNA): TGCAGTGCTAGTCACAGGAGTAATTCACCCCTCCACTTT.

The V and J genes are TRBV6-2 or TRBV6-3 and TRBJ2-2, with TRBD2 matching over 9 bases. With 0 bases clipped from V and 6 bases from J, the junction kept 14 bases outside the gene matches. Germline CDR1 reads MNHEY; CDR2 reads SVGEGT. The CDR3 runs 19 residues. CDR3 DNA: TGTGCCAGCAGTTACTCGATGGAAAAGGGACTAGCATTTCCCGGGGAGCTGTTTTTT. It specifies CASSYSMEKGLAFPGELFF.

The chain uses TRBV30 and TRBJ2-7; perhaps TRBD1 as D (5 bases). Germline CDR1 GTSNPN, CDR2 SVGIG (reference sequence). V was shortened by 0 bases and J by 3 bases, with 12 bases between the two germline ends. This CDR3 comprises 14 residues. The CDR3 DNA sequence: TGTGCCTGGAGTGTAACGGCAGGGTTCTACGAGCAGTACTTC. Encoded protein: CAWSVTAGFYEQYF.